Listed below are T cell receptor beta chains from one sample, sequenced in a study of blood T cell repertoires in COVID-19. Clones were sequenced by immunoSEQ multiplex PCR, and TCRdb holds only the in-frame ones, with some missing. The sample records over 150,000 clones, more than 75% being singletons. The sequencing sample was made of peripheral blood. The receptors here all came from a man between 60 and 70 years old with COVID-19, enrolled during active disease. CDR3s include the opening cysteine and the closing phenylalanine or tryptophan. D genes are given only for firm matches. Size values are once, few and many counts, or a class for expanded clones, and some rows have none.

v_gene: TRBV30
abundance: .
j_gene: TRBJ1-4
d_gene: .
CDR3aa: CAWSPLDKPGWELFF
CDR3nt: TGTGCCTGGAGTCCTTTGGACAAGCCCGGATGGGAACTGTTTTTT

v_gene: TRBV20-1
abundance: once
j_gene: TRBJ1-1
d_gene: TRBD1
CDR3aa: CSASRQGDTEAFF
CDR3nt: TGCAGTGCCAGTCGACAGGGTGACACTGAAGCTTTCTTT

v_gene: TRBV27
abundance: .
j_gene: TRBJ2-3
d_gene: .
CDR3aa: CASSFYGTYGWADTQYF
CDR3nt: TGTGCCAGCAGTTTCTACGGGACTTACGGGTGGGCAGATACGCAGTATTTT

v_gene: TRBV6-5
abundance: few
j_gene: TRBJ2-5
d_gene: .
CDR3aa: CASSYTRGETQYF
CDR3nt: TGTGCCAGCAGTTACACCAGAGGAGAGACCCAGTACTTC

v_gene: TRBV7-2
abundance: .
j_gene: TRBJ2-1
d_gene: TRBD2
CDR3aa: CASSLESGGIGEQFF
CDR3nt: TGTGCCAGCAGCTTAGAAAGCGGGGGAATCGGTGAGCAGTTCTTC

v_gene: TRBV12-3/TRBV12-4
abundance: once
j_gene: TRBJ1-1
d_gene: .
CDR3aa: CASSTASTEAFF
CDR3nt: TGTGCCAGCAGCACAGCAAGCACTGAAGCTTTCTTT

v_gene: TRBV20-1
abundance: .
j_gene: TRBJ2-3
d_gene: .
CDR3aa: CSARRAITQYF
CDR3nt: TGCAGTGCTAGGAGGGCAATCACGCAGTATTTT

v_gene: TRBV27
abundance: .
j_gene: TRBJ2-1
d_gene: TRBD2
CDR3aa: CASSSLAGGYNEQFF
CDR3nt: TGTGCCAGCAGTTCCCTAGCGGGGGGCTACAATGAGCAGTTCTTC

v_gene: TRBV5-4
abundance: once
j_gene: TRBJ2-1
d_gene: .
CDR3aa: CASSPEGGYNEQFF
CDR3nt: TGTGCCAGCAGTCCGGAGGGCGGGTACAATGAGCAGTTCTTC

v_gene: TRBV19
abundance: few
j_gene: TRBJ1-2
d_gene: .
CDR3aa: CASSTTAGNYGYTF
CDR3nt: TGTGCCAGTAGTACGACAGCGGGAAACTATGGCTACACCTTC

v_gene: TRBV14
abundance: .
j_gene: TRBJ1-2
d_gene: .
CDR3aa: CASSQTGIFGYGYTF
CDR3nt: TGTGCCAGCAGCCAGACGGGGATTTTTGGCTATGGCTACACCTTC

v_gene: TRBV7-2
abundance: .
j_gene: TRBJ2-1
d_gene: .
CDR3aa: CASSFKPGTLSYNEQFF
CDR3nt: TGTGCCAGCAGCTTTAAACCCGGGACTCTCTCCTACAATGAGCAGTTCTTC

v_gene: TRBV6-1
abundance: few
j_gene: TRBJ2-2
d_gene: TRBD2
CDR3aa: CASSVLGTSGRPGELFF
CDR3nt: TGTGCCAGCAGTGTACTTGGGACTAGCGGGAGACCCGGGGAGCTGTTTTTT

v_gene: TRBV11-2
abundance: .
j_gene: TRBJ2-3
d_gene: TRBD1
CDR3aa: CASSMRTGFFSSTDTQYF
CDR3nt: TGTGCCAGCAGCATGAGGACAGGTTTCTTTTCTAGCACAGATACGCAGTATTTT

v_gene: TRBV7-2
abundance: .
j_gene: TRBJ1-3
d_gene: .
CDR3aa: CASSSGPGSGNTIYF
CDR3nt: TGTGCCAGCAGCTCGGGCCCAGGGTCTGGAAACACCATATATTTT

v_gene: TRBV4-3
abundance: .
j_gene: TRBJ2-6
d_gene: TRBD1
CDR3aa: CASSQDRGNYFGANVLTF
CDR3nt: TGCGCCAGCAGCCAAGACAGGGGGAACTATTTTGGGGCCAACGTCCTGACTTTC

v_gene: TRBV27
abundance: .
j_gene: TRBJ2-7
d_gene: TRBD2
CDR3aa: CASKREGPYEQYF
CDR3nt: TGTGCCAGCAAGCGGGAGGGCCCCTACGAGCAGTACTTC

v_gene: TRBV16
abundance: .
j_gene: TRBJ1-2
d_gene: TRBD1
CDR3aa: CASNRQGSGYTF
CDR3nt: TGTGCCAGCAACCGACAGGGGAGCGGCTACACCTTC

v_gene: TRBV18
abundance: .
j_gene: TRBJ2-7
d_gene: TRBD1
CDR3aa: CASSPYGTGSVMSEQYF
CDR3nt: TGTGCCAGCTCACCATACGGGACAGGGAGCGTAATGTCCGAGCAGTACTTC

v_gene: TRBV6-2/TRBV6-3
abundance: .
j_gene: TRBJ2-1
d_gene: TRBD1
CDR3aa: CASSSPRTGYSGEQFF
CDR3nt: TGTGCCAGCAGTTCCCCAAGGACAGGGTACAGTGGTGAGCAGTTCTTC

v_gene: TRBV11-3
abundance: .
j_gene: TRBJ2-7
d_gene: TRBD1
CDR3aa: CASSLGTGYDYEQYF
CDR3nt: TGTGCCAGCAGCTTAGGGACAGGTTATGACTACGAGCAGTACTTC

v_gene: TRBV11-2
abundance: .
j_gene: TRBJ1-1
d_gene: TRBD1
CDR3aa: CASSPRTGGASGTEAFF
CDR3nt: TGTGCCAGCAGCCCAAGGACAGGGGGCGCGAGTGGGACTGAAGCTTTCTTT

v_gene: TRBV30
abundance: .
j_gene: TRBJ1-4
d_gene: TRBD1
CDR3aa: CAWSAGTGDGKLFF
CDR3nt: TGTGCCTGGAGCGCCGGGACAGGGGATGGAAAACTGTTTTTT

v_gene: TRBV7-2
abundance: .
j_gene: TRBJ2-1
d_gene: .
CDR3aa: CASSLGPGEQFF
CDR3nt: TGTGCCAGCAGCTTAGGTCCAGGAGAGCAGTTCTTC

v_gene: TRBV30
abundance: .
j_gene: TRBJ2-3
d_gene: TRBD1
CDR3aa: CAWSLGTGFTDTQYF
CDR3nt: TGTGCCTGGAGCCTCGGGACAGGATTCACAGATACGCAGTATTTT

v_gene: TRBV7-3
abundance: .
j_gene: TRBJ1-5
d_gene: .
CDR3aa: CASSLTSGVAQPQHF
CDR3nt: TGTGCCAGCAGCTTAACAAGCGGGGTCGCTCAGCCCCAGCATTTT

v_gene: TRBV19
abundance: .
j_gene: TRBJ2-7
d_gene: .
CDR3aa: CASSIGRVSSSYEQYF
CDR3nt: TGTGCCAGTAGTATCGGCAGGGTGTCGTCCTCCTACGAGCAGTACTTC

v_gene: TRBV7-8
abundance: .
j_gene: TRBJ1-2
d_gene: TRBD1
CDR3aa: CASSLNRGNYGYTF
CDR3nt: TGTGCCAGCAGCTTAAACAGGGGTAACTATGGCTACACCTTC